Given below is one TCR beta chain in context. Primers included in the PCR were 60 Vbeta and 13 Jbeta primers. Libraries were prepared by immunoSEQ multiplex PCR; TCRdb keeps only in-frame clonotypes and omits some of them. This table holds tens of thousands of clones, around 85% found once. CDR3 size: 14 residues. V was cut by 1 base and J by 1 base, with 7 bases left in between. Germline V gene sequence: CDR1 MNHNY, CDR2 SVGAGI (reference sequence). This entry is derived from a study of cytomegalovirus exposure and HLA in healthy donors. The rearrangement joins TRBV6-6 to TRBJ1-1; no clear D. What was sequenced was PBMCs. This receptor was taken from a man aged 30 to 39 in good health and CMV-seronegative. The CDR3 is CASSYLAENTEAFF. The CDR3 nucleotides read TGTGCCAGCAGTTACTTGGCGGAGAACACTGAAGCTTTCTTT.